The 10 T cell receptor beta chains listed next were all sequenced from one sample in a study of OX40 agonist ivuxolimab in advanced cancers. TCRdb's copy holds only in-frame clones and misses some; the assay was immunoSEQ multiplex PCR. The table includes under 20,000 clones, roughly 70% detected once. Sequenced material: CD4+ or CD8+ T cells sorted from blood, taken in a trial of the OX40 agonist ivuxolimab. All receptors come from an adult with an advanced solid tumor such as melanoma, head and neck, liver or kidney cancer.

This chain connects TRBV29-1 to TRBJ2-7; 11 bases agree with TRBD2. V lost 6 bases to trimming and J lost 2 bases; unmatched junction nucleotides: 3. Per the germline V gene, CDR1 is SQVTM and CDR2 is ANQGSEA. The CDR3 loop spans 13 amino acids. The DNA of the CDR3 is TGCAGCGTGTTACTAGCGGGGGCCTACGAGCAGTACTTC. It yields the protein CSVLLAGAYEQYF.

This sequence joins TRBV11-1 and TRBJ2-3; D ambiguous. CDR1 is SGHAT and CDR2 is FQDESV in the germline V gene (reference sequence). The CDR3 has 15 amino acids. V was clipped by 4 bases and J by 0 bases, with 11 bases between them. CDR3 residues: CASSSRLTSTDTQYF. The DNA for the CDR3 is TGTGCCAGCAGCTCCCGACTCACTAGCACAGATACGCAGTATTTT.

This clone showed up just once. The J gene is TRBJ2-7, the V gene TRBV10-3; D unresolved. The CDR3 has 11 amino acids. Germline lookup yields CDR1 ENHRY and CDR2 SYGVKD. The ends were cut back, 11 bases at V and 2 bases at J, with 10 bases in the middle. CDR3 coding DNA: TGTGCCTCTGGGATTACCTACGAGCAGTACTTC. As protein: CASGITYEQYF.

The rearrangement uses TRBV21-1 and TRBJ2-7; the table's D call TRBD1 went unverified against the DNA. TRBV21-1 is a recognized pseudogene. This CDR3 has 18 residues. CDR3 nucleotide sequence: TGTGCCAGCAGCAACCACGGGACAGACGCACCCATCCTCTACGAGCAGTACTTC. Protein product: CASSNHGTDAPILYEQYF.

CDR3 in DNA: TGTGCCAGCAGCGACACAGAGAACACTGAAGCTTTCTTT. Translated, it gives CASSDTENTEAFF. The gene calls are TRBV27 and TRBJ1-1; D remains ambiguous. The CDR3 length is 13 residues. V gave up 6 bases and J gave up 1 base, with 9 bases separating them. Germline CDR1 MNHEY, CDR2 SMNVEV (reference sequence).

This chain uses TRBV5-6 with TRBJ2-3; the D gene could be TRBD1 or TRBD2 (5 bases each). The CDR3 runs 14 residues. Trimming cost V 0 bases and J 7 bases, with 12 bases left between them. Germline loops: CDR1 SGHDT, CDR2 YYEEEE. CDR3 coding DNA: TGTGCCAGCAGCTTGGTCCAGGGAGTACATACGCAGTATTTT. Translation gives CASSLVQGVHTQYF.

The chain has TRBV6-4 and TRBJ2-7; 7 bases align to TRBD1. V gave up 8 bases and J gave up 2 bases; unmatched junction bases: 15. Germline V gives CDR1 MRHNA, CDR2 SNTAGT. CDR3 size: 16 residues. The CDR3 nucleotides read TGTGCCAGCCAAACATACAATAGGGGGCTCCCCTACGAGCAGTACTTC. This translates into CASQTYNRGLPYEQYF.

This clone was counted between two and nine times. The V gene is TRBV30, the J gene TRBJ1-2; no clear D. The V and J ends lost 7 bases and 4 bases respectively, with 7 bases between them. The germline CDR1 and CDR2 sequences are GTSNPN and SVGIG (reference sequence). The CDR3 has 10 residues. The CDR3 region has the DNA TGTGCCTCTGATAGCTATGGCTACACCTTC. Its translation: CASDSYGYTF.

V usage is TRBV14 and J usage is TRBJ1-5, with 10 bases that match TRBD1. The CDR3 runs 16 residues. Germline CDR1 reads SGHDN; CDR2 reads FVKESK. V lost 10 bases to trimming and J lost 2 bases; unmatched junction nucleotides: 11. CDR3 DNA: TGTGCCAATATCGGGACAGGGGTAAAAGGCAATCAGCCCCAGCATTTT. As protein: CANIGTGVKGNQPQHF.

The rearrangement joins TRBV2 to TRBJ2-1, with TRBD2 identical over 10 bases. CDR1 SNHLY and CDR2 FYNNEI come from the germline V gene. Trimming removed 5 bases from V and 10 bases from J; junction bases left unmatched: 8. There are 14 residues in the CDR3. This chain's CDR3 is CASSTSGGAWEQFF. The CDR3 DNA follows: TGTGCCAGCAGTACCAGCGGGGGGGCATGGGAGCAGTTCTTC.